This T cell receptor (beta chain) was documented in a study of graft-versus-host responses after intestinal transplantation. The J segment lost 6 bases and the V segment lost 2 bases, leaving 7 bases of the junction unmatched. Germline-derived CDR1 and CDR2 are LNHDA and SQIVND (reference sequence). The length of the CDR3 is 15 residues. The data were produced by immunoSEQ multiplex PCR, yet TCRdb's version contains in-frame clones alone and is incomplete. Of over 100,000 clones in the sample, about 92% were seen once. Concerning this clone: Its antigen is currently unknown.

This TCR derives from a human donor who was the organ donor for an intestinal transplant. The chain uses TRBV19 and TRBJ2-5; the match to TRBD1 covers 9 bases. The input for sequencing was unstimulated CD4+ T cells sorted from spleen or lymph node cells, taken before transplant. This CDR3 reads CASSIPGQGLQTQYF. Here the CDR3 DNA reads TGTGCCAGTAGTATACCGGGACAGGGCTTACAGACCCAGTACTTC.